These 3 T cell receptor beta chains share one sample of origin, sequenced in a study of cytomegalovirus exposure and HLA in healthy donors. It was with 60 Vbeta and 13 Jbeta primers that the PCR ran. Some clones are missing from TCRdb's copy, which holds only in-frame ones; the method was immunoSEQ multiplex PCR. This sample carries under 200,000 clones, less than 80% of them seen once, and the ten largest clones take 2.5% to 3%. Sequencing used PBMCs. The receptors originated from a man aged 40-49 years in good health and CMV-seronegative.

This clone was observed once. Compared with germline, one end of the junction differs, possibly owing to a read error. The chain couples TRBV7-9 to TRBJ2-7; TRBD2 might be the D (6 bases). The CDR3 is 14 residues long. CDR1 SEHNR and CDR2 FQNEAQ come from the germline V gene (reference sequence). The CDR3 spells CSSSLSAGSGEQYF. The CDR3 DNA follows: TGTTCCAGCAGCTTATCGGCGGGAAGCGGGGAGCAGTACTTC.

V usage is TRBV10-1 and J usage is TRBJ2-1, with 9 bases that match TRBD2. The CDR3 contains 16 residues. V lost 1 base, J lost 5 bases, and 6 bases stayed unmatched. The germline V gene encodes CDR1 WNHNN and CDR2 SYGVQD (reference sequence). This CDR3 reads CASSEWSSGNHNEQFF. Written as DNA, the CDR3 is TGCGCCAGCAGTGAGTGGTCTAGCGGGAATCACAATGAGCAGTTCTTC.

A single count supports this clone. This sequence joins TRBV9 and TRBJ2-5; D call uncertain. Germline CDR1 SGDLS, CDR2 YYNGEE. This CDR3 contains 14 residues. Trimming cost V 0 bases and J 3 bases, with 9 bases left between them. The CDR3 sequence is CASSVESLKETQYF. The CDR3 DNA reads as TGTGCCAGCAGCGTAGAGTCACTTAAAGAGACCCAGTACTTC.